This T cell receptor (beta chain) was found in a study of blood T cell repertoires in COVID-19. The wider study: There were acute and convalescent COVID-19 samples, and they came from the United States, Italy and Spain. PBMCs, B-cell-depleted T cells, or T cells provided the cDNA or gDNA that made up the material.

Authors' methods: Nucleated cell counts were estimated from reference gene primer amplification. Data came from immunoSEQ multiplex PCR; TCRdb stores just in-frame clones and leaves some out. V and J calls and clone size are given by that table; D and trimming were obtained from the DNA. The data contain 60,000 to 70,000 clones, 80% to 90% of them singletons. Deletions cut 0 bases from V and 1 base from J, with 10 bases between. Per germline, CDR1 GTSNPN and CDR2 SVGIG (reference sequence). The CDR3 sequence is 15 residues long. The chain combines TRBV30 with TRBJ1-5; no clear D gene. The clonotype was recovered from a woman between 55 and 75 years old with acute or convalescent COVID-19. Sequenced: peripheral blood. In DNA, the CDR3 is TGTGCCTGGAGTGTACAAGGCAGGAGCAATCAGCCCCAGCATTTT. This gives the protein CAWSVQGRSNQPQHF.